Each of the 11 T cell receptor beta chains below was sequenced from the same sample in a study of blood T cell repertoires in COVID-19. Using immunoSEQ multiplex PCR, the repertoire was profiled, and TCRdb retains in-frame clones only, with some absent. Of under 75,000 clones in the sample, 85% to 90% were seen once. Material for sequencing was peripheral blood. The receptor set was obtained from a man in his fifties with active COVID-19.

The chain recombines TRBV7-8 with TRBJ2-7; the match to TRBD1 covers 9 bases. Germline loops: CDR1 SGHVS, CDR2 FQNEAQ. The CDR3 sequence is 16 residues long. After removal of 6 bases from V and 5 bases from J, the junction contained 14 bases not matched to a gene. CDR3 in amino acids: CASSALPGQGFNEQYF. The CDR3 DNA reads TGTGCCAGCAGTGCCCTGCCGGGACAGGGCTTCAACGAGCAGTACTTC.

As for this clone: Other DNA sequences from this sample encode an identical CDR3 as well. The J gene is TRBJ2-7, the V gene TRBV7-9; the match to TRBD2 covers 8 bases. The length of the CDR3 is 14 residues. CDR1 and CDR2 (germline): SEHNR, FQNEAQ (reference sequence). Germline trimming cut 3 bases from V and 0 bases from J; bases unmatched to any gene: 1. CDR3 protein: CASSLGTSSYEQYF. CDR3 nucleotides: TGTGCCAGCAGCTTGGGGACTAGCTCCTACGAGCAGTACTTC.

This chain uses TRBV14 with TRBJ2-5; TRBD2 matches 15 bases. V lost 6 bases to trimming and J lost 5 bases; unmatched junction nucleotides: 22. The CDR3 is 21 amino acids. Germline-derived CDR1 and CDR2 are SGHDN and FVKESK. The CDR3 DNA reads TGTGCCAGCAGTCTTCATCACGGCGGACGGACTAGCGGGGGGGCCGGTGAGACCCAGTACTTC. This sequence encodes CASSLHHGGRTSGGAGETQYF.

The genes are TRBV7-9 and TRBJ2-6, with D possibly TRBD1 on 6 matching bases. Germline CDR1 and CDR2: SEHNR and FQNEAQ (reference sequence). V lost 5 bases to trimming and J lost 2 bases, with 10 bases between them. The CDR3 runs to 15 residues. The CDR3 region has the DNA TGTGCCAGCAGCCTCAGGGGAACTGGGGCCAACGTCCTGACTTTC. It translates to CASSLRGTGANVLTF.

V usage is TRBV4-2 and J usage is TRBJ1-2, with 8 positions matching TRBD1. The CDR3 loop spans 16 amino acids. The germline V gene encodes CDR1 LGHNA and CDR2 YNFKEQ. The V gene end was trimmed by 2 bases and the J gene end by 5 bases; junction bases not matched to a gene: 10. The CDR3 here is CASSQIPRGQGYGYTF. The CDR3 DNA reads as TGTGCCAGCAGCCAAATTCCCAGGGGGCAAGGTTATGGCTACACCTTC.

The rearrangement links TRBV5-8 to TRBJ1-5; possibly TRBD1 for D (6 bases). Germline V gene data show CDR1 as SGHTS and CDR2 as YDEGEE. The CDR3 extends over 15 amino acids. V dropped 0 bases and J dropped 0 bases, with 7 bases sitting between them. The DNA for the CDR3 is TGTGCCAGCAGCTTGGGACAGGTTAGCAATCAGCCCCAGCATTTT. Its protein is CASSLGQVSNQPQHF. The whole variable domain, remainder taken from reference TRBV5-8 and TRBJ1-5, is EAGVTQSPTHLIKTRGQQATLRCSPISGHTSVYWYQQALGLGLQFLLWYDEGEERNRGNFPPRFSGRQFPNYSSELNVNALELEDSALYLCASSLGQVSNQPQHFGDGTRLSIL.

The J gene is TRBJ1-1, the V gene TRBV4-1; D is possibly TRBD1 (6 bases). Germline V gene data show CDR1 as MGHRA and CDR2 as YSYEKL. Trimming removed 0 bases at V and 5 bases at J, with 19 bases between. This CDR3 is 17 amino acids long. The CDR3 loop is CASSQDDKPTGTTEAFF. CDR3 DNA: TGCGCCAGCAGCCAAGATGATAAGCCAACAGGGACGACTGAAGCTTTCTTT.

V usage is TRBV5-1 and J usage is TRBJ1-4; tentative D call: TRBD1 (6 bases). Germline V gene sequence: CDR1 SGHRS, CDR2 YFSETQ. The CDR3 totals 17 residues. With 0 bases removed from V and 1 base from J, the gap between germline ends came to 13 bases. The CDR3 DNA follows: TGCGCCAGCAGCTTGGGGGGGCGACTAAAAACTAATGAAAAACTGTTTTTT. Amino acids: CASSLGGRLKTNEKLFF.

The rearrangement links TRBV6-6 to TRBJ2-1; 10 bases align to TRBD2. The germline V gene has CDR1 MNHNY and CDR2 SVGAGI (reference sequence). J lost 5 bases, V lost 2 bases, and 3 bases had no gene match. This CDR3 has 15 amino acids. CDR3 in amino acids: CASSYLAGVDNEQFF. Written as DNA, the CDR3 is TGTGCCAGCAGTTACCTAGCGGGGGTCGACAATGAGCAGTTCTTC.

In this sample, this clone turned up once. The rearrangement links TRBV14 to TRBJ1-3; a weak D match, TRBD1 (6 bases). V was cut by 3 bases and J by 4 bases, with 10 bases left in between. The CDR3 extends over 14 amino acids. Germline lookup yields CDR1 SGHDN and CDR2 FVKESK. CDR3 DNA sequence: TGTGCCAGCAGCCATCCCGGGACAGGAAACACCATATATTTT. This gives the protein CASSHPGTGNTIYF.

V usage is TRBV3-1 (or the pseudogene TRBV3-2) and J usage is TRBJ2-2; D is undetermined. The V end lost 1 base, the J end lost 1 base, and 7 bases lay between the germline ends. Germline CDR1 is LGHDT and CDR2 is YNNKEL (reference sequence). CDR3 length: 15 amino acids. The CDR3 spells CASSQVEQNTGELFF. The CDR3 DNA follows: TGTGCCAGCAGCCAAGTCGAACAGAACACCGGGGAGCTGTTTTTT.